The 9 T cell receptor beta chains presented below share a single source sample, sequenced in a study of T cells in Graves' hyperthyroidism and ophthalmopathy. The CDR3 regions of TCR beta were amplified from RNA transcripts. The HTBI primer set was used in a first-round RT-PCR of the TCR CDR3. Each CDR3 protein is one row after TCRdb ran MiXCR on the multiplex PCR reads. The sample has around 400,000 distinct CDR3 sequences, around 13% seen once. Sequencing used blood. These receptors came from a woman in her late teens or twenties with Graves' hyperthyroidism.

This clonotype came up many times. The chain carries TRBV2 and TRBJ2-2; no definite D call. V was cut by 1 base and J by 6 bases, with 15 bases left in between. The CDR3 is 16 residues long. From germline, CDR1 is SNHLY and CDR2 FYNNEI. CDR3 bases: TGTGCCAGCAGTGAAGGGACCGAGAGAGGAGCCGGGGAGCTGTTTTTT. Residues: CASSEGTERGAGELFF.

This clonotype was detected ten times or more. The V and J genes are TRBV11-2 and TRBJ2-5, with no clear D. The CDR3 contains 13 residues. The V gene lost 3 bases and the J gene lost 2 bases, with 7 bases spanning the gap. Germline CDR1 is SGHAT and CDR2 is FQNNGV. CDR3 loop: CASSFGIQETQYF. The CDR3 bases are TGTGCCAGCAGCTTTGGTATTCAAGAGACCCAGTACTTC. Full variable domain (missing parts from reference TRBV11-2 and TRBJ2-5): EAGVAQSPRYKIIEKRQSVAFWCNPISGHATLYWYQQILGQGPKLLIQFQNNGVVDDSQLPKDRFSAERLKGVDSTLKIQPAKLEDSAVYLCASSFGIQETQYFGPGTRLLVL.

This clonotype was observed at least ten times. J is TRBJ2-1 and V is TRBV29-1, with a weak D call TRBD2 (7 bases). The V end lost 4 bases, the J end lost 7 bases, and 14 bases lay between the germline ends. This CDR3 spans 13 amino acids. Germline loops: CDR1 SQVTM, CDR2 ANQGSEA. The chain's CDR3 is CSVVGGRVNEQFF. The CDR3 DNA is TGCAGCGTTGTCGGGGGGCGAGTGAATGAGCAGTTCTTC.

This clonotype was recorded at least ten times. V usage is TRBV28 and J usage is TRBJ1-5; TRBD1 matches 12 bases. The CDR3 contains 16 residues. The V and J ends lost 4 bases and 9 bases, in that order; junction bases with no gene match: 10. Germline V gene lookup returns CDR1 MDHEN and CDR2 SYDVKM. CDR3 sequence: CASSSGQGALIGPQHF. CDR3 DNA sequence: TGTGCCAGCAGTTCGGGACAGGGGGCCCTCATAGGGCCCCAGCATTTT.

J is TRBJ2-5 and V is TRBV4-2; 14 bases are a match to TRBD2. After removal of 1 base from V and 4 bases from J, the junction contained 5 bases not matched to a gene. CDR3 length equals 17 residues. Germline V gene data show CDR1 as LGHNA and CDR2 as YNFKEQ. This chain's CDR3 is CASSQATSGGAGETQYF. Written as DNA, the CDR3 is TGTGCCAGCAGCCAAGCGACTAGCGGGGGGGCGGGAGAGACCCAGTACTTC.

This clonotype was picked up many times. The chain couples TRBV6-4 to TRBJ1-1; 7 bases fit TRBD1. V lost 2 bases to trimming and J lost 2 bases; unmatched junction nucleotides: 5. The length of the CDR3 is 15 residues. Germline V CDR1 and CDR2: MRHNA, SNTAGT. The CDR3 protein is CASSDGKGGNTEAFF. The CDR3, as DNA: TGTGCCAGCAGTGACGGTAAAGGGGGCAACACTGAAGCTTTCTTT.

This clonotype was detected ten times or more. The chain is built from TRBV20-1 and TRBJ1-6, with 12 bases matching TRBD1. Unmatched junction bases numbered 9, after V lost 1 base and J lost 5 bases. Germline loops: CDR1 DFQATT, CDR2 SNEGSKA (reference sequence). The CDR3 runs to 18 residues. The CDR3 region has the DNA TGCAGTGCTAGAGCCCGGGACAGGGGGCGCCGGGATAATTCACCCCTCCACTTT. Translating it yields CSARARDRGRRDNSPLHF.

This rearrangement joins TRBV20-1 to TRBJ1-6; 7 bases map to TRBD1. This CDR3 contains 16 residues. Losses at the gene ends were 5 bases for V and 6 bases for J; bases not matched to a gene: 13. In germline, CDR1 is DFQATT, CDR2 SNEGSKA (reference sequence). This chain's CDR3 is CSAGPFNRGSNSPLHF. DNA of the CDR3: TGCAGTGCTGGGCCGTTTAACAGGGGTAGTAATTCACCCCTCCACTTT.

The chain is built from TRBV7-9 and TRBJ2-5; TRBD1 aligns across 7 bases. The CDR3 loop spans 15 amino acids. Germline V lookup: CDR1 SEHNR, CDR2 FQNEAQ (reference sequence). V gave up 4 bases and J gave up 3 bases; unmatched junction bases: 8. CDR3 loop: CASSSPTGKEETQYF. The CDR3 DNA is TGTGCCAGCAGCTCCCCGACAGGGAAGGAAGAGACCCAGTACTTC.